The following is a T cell receptor beta chain sequence with its context. A much larger clone lies one base from this, so it may be a read error. Being free of ophthalmopathy for 18 months of follow-up defined stable hyperthyroidism. Clinical symptoms and serum thyroxine were used for diagnosis; TRAb, thyroid ultrasound and orbital computed tomography were also relied on. This record comes from a study of Graves' ophthalmopathy and Graves' hyperthyroidism. The germline CDR1 and CDR2 sequences are MGHDK and SYGVNS. The CDR3 is made up of 14 amino acids. The study amplified TCR beta CDR3 regions using RNA transcripts. Scientists carried out first-round RT-PCR using HTBI primers and then a second-round multiplex PCR. TCRdb recomputed calls from the multiplex PCR reads with MiXCR, one row per CDR3 protein. The profile covers hundreds of thousands of distinct CDR3 sequences, with 15% to 19% appearing a single time and approximately 7% taken by the ten largest.

This TCR was sampled from a woman younger than 35 with stable Graves' hyperthyroidism. V gene TRBV25-1 combines with J gene TRBJ1-6; 9 nucleotides agree with TRBD1. Sequenced sample: peripheral blood. CDR3 amino acids: CASREQGANSHLHF. The CDR3 DNA is TGTGCCAGCAGAGAACAGGGGGCTAACTCACACCTCCACTTT.